The 26 T cell receptor beta chains listed next were all sequenced from one sample in a study of T-cell reconstitution after alpha-beta-depleted transplantation in children. As it was prepared, the TCRbeta library received unique molecular identifiers. One entry per CDR3 protein results from TCRdb running MiXCR on the PCR reads. Among around 500,000 distinct CDR3 sequences listed, around an eighth were seen once. The sample in question was PBMCs from the stem cell graft donor, obtained from the stem cell graft. These receptors all stem from a human donor who donated a stem cell graft to a child with combined immunodeficiency.

The chain combines TRBV27 with TRBJ2-7; 9 bases match TRBD1. Per the germline V gene, CDR1 is MNHEY and CDR2 is SMNVEV (reference sequence). After removal of 6 bases from V and 2 bases from J, the junction contained 5 bases not matched to a gene. The CDR3 is 14 amino acids. This chain's CDR3 is CASRLTGGTYEQYF. In nucleotides, the CDR3 is TGTGCCAGCAGGTTAACAGGGGGCACCTACGAGCAGTACTTC.

This clonotype was counted only a few times. The chain joins TRBV20-1 to TRBJ2-7, with D possibly called TRBD1 or TRBD2 (5 bases each). Trimming took 5 bases from V and 3 from J, leaving 23 bases between them. The CDR3 covers 16 residues. Germline V lookup: CDR1 DFQATT, CDR2 SNEGSKA (reference sequence). The CDR3 DNA follows: TGCAGTGCTCGCGGCTCAGGCGCAGGGAGAAGCTACGAGCAGTACTTC. Its protein product is CSARGSGAGRSYEQYF.

This clonotype was seen a few times. The chain recombines TRBV13 with TRBJ2-3, with 10 positions matching TRBD2. Losses at the gene ends were 0 bases for V and 0 bases for J; bases not matched to a gene: 0. The germline CDR1 and CDR2 sequences are PRHDT and FYEKMQ (reference sequence). This CDR3 is built from 16 residues. In DNA, the CDR3 is TGTGCCAGCAGCTTAGGAGCGGGAGGGAGCACAGATACGCAGTATTTT. Protein: CASSLGAGGSTDTQYF.

There are many counts of this clonotype. The rearrangement links TRBV29-1 to TRBJ2-3; TRBD1 aligns across 10 bases. V was pared by 5 bases and J by 2 bases, with 4 bases of the junction left unmatched. This CDR3 spans 14 amino acids. Germline V lookup: CDR1 SQVTM, CDR2 ANQGSEA. CDR3 in DNA: TGCAGCGTTCGGGACAGGGGCCTCACAGATACGCAGTATTTT. Translated, it gives CSVRDRGLTDTQYF.

The chain is built from TRBV5-6 and TRBJ2-6; unclear D gene. Germline-derived CDR1 and CDR2 are SGHDT and YYEEEE. The length of the CDR3 is 18 residues. Trimming cost V 0 bases and J 0 bases, with 13 bases left between them. The CDR3: CASSLDLWRPSGANVLTF. The CDR3 coding sequence is TGTGCCAGCAGCTTGGATTTGTGGAGACCCTCTGGGGCCAACGTCCTGACTTTC.

The chain employs TRBV5-1 and TRBJ2-3; tentatively, D is TRBD1 (6 bases). Trimming cost V 2 bases and J 6 bases, with 19 bases left between them. CDR3 length: 16 residues. CDR1 and CDR2 from the germline V gene are SGHRS and YFSETQ. The CDR3 loop reads CASSFLQGPATDTQYF. In DNA form, the CDR3 reads TGCGCCAGCAGCTTTTTACAGGGCCCGGCCACGGATACGCAGTATTTT.

Comment on this clonotype: The final CDR3 position lacks the conserved phenylalanine or tryptophan, pointing to a likely read error. The chain combines TRBV10-3 with TRBJ2-3; perhaps TRBD2 as D (5 bases). CDR3 size: 11 residues. Per germline, CDR1 ENHRY and CDR2 SYGVKD. The V gene lost 10 bases and the J gene lost 7 bases, with 12 bases spanning the gap. CDR3 nucleotides: TGTGCCACCGAGACCGGGAATACGCAGTATTAT. Its protein product is CATETGNTQYY.

The chain is built from TRBV20-1 and TRBJ2-7; D unclear. CDR1 is DFQATT and CDR2 is SNEGSKA in the germline V gene (reference sequence). The CDR3 runs 11 residues. V was shortened by 3 bases and J by 7 bases, with 10 bases between the two germline ends. The CDR3 nucleotides are TGCAGTGCTAGTTCCCCGAGGGAGCAGTACTTC. As protein: CSASSPREQYF.

This clonotype was detected ten times or more. J is TRBJ1-2 and V is TRBV6-1; 7 bases map to TRBD1. Per the germline V gene, CDR1 is MNHNS and CDR2 is SASEGT. The CDR3 contains 14 residues. The J segment lost 6 bases and the V segment lost 4 bases, leaving 8 bases of the junction unmatched. The CDR3 spells CASSGQGPPDGYTF. The CDR3 region has the DNA TGTGCCAGCAGTGGACAGGGCCCTCCTGATGGCTACACCTTC.

The chain joins TRBV10-3 to TRBJ1-4; D is undetermined. The V gene lost 0 bases and the J gene lost 1 base, with 6 bases spanning the gap. The germline CDR1 and CDR2 sequences are ENHRY and SYGVKD. The CDR3 totals 15 residues. The CDR3 coding sequence is TGTGCCATCAGTGAGTCGCCGGGAACTAATGAAAAACTGTTTTTT. As protein: CAISESPGTNEKLFF.

The chain carries TRBV9 and TRBJ2-3, with 9 bases lining up with TRBD2. V lost 2 bases to trimming and J lost 1 base; unmatched junction nucleotides: 2. The CDR3 is 15 residues long. CDR1 is SGDLS and CDR2 is YYNGEE in the germline V gene. The CDR3 loop is CASSVPSGGTDTQYF. DNA of the CDR3: TGTGCCAGCAGCGTTCCTAGCGGGGGCACAGATACGCAGTATTTT.

The chain links TRBV29-1 to TRBJ1-1; D is ambiguous. Trimming pared 4 bases from V and 0 bases from J, leaving 9 bases between. Germline CDR1 and CDR2: SQVTM and ANQGSEA. This CDR3 has 13 residues. CDR3 amino acids: CSVALQLNTEAFF. The DNA of the CDR3 is TGCAGCGTTGCTCTACAGCTGAACACTGAAGCTTTCTTT. Using reference TRBV29-1 and TRBJ1-1 for the parts outside the CDR3, the full variable domain is SAVISQKPSRDICQRGTSLTIQCQVDSQVTMMFWYRQQPGQSLTLIATANQGSEATYESGFVIDKFPISRPNLTFSTLTVSNMSPEDSSIYLCSVALQLNTEAFFGQGTRLTVV.

At least ten counts were recorded for this clonotype. This rearrangement joins TRBV7-2 to TRBJ2-7, with 8 bases fitting TRBD2. Germline assignment: CDR1 SGHTA and CDR2 FQGNSA. Germline trimming cut 3 bases from V and 6 bases from J; bases unmatched to any gene: 4. This CDR3 comprises 13 residues. The CDR3 here is CASSFGGGFEQYF. CDR3 nucleotides: TGTGCCAGCAGCTTTGGCGGGGGGTTCGAGCAGTACTTC.

This clonotype was picked up a small number of times. This rearrangement joins TRBV20-1 to TRBJ2-7; 7 bases are shared with TRBD1. Germline CDR1 reads DFQATT; CDR2 reads SNEGSKA (reference sequence). The CDR3 is 13 residues long. Unmatched junction bases numbered 6, after V lost 4 bases and J lost 3 bases. The CDR3 sequence: CSATGTDHYEQYF. In nucleotides, the CDR3 is TGCAGTGCTACCGGGACAGACCACTACGAGCAGTACTTC.

This clonotype turned up a few times. V usage is TRBV5-1 and J usage is TRBJ1-1; D is unresolved. Germline V gene sequence: CDR1 SGHRS, CDR2 YFSETQ. V lost 0 bases, J lost 1 base, and 7 bases lay in between. The CDR3 covers 14 residues. CDR3 in amino acids: CASSLGYRNTEAFF. The CDR3 DNA reads as TGCGCCAGCAGCTTGGGGTACAGGAACACTGAAGCTTTCTTT.

This clonotype occurred a few times. The junction shows a germline mismatch at one end, possibly a read error. The chain uses TRBV7-3 and TRBJ2-1; D remains unclear. This CDR3 has 15 amino acids. Germline V gene sequence: CDR1 SGHTA, CDR2 FQGTGA. Here the CDR3 DNA reads TGTGTCAGCAGCTTGCTCGCTAGTCCCTACAATGAGCAGTTCTTC. It yields the protein CVSSLLASPYNEQFF.

This clonotype was seen ten or more times. This chain uses TRBV5-1 with TRBJ2-5; no clear D gene. Trimming took off 0 bases at V and 3 bases at J, with 6 bases between the two ends. The CDR3 is 13 residues long. Germline CDR1 SGHRS, CDR2 YFSETQ. The CDR3 nucleotides read TGCGCCAGCAGCTTGGTGCCAGAAGAGACCCAGTACTTC. Its translation: CASSLVPEETQYF.

In its sample, this clonotype was seen a few times. The chain combines TRBV25-1 with TRBJ2-7, with no clear D. Germline CDR1 and CDR2: MGHDK and SYGVNS. V lost 4 bases and J 3 bases, leaving 16 bases between the germline ends. The CDR3 is 15 amino acids. CDR3 residues: CASSAQYPPHYEQYF. CDR3 sequence (DNA): TGTGCCAGCAGTGCTCAATACCCACCCCACTACGAGCAGTACTTC.

To note about this clonotype: No conserved phenylalanine or tryptophan ends this CDR3, so it is likely a read error. The chain couples TRBV24-1 to TRBJ2-1; 10 bases agree with TRBD1. Germline CDR1 and CDR2: KGHDR and SFDVKD. V lost 4 bases to trimming and J lost 0 bases; unmatched junction nucleotides: 23. The CDR3 consists of 23 residues. The CDR3 DNA follows: TGTGCCACCAGTGACCCTCTCGATCCGGGACAGGGGCCCCCTTTGAGCTCCTACAATGAGCAGTTCTTA. Its translation is CATSDPLDPGQGPPLSSYNEQFL.

This clonotype has more than one count but fewer than ten. The rearrangement links TRBV5-5 to TRBJ2-1; D is perhaps TRBD2 (6 bases). Germline V lookup: CDR1 SGHKS, CDR2 YYEKEE (reference sequence). There are 14 residues in the CDR3. V was cut by 3 bases and J by 5 bases, with 12 bases left in between. In DNA, the CDR3 is TGTGCCAGCAGCTCCGGGACTGCCGACAATGAGCAGTTCTTC. It encodes CASSSGTADNEQFF.

In its sample, this clonotype was seen a few times. The chain combines TRBV4-3 with TRBJ2-7, with 11 bases fitting TRBD1. CDR3 length equals 15 residues. Germline CDR1 LGHNA, CDR2 YSLEER. With V trimmed by 1 base and J by 4 bases, 3 bases remained unmatched. The CDR3, as DNA: TGCGCCAGCAGCCAAGTGGACAGGGGGCTATACGAGCAGTACTTC. Its protein is CASSQVDRGLYEQYF.

The chain recombines TRBV27 with TRBJ2-7; 10 nucleotides match TRBD2. The trim removed 0 bases at V and 5 bases at J, leaving 1 base unmatched. Germline V gene lookup returns CDR1 MNHEY and CDR2 SMNVEV (reference sequence). The CDR3 loop spans 14 amino acids. The CDR3 DNA reads TGTGCCAGCAGTTTATCAGGACTAGCGGACGAGCAGTACTTC. Protein product: CASSLSGLADEQYF.

This clonotype was detected ten times or more. The chain couples TRBV7-2 to TRBJ2-7; 11 bases agree with TRBD2. V lost 2 bases, J lost 0 bases, and 12 bases stayed unmatched. CDR1 SGHTA and CDR2 FQGNSA come from the germline V gene. This CDR3 spans 19 amino acids. The CDR3: CASSLKLGLAGLSSYEQYF. The CDR3 nucleotides read TGTGCCAGCAGCTTAAAATTAGGACTAGCGGGTTTAAGCTCCTACGAGCAGTACTTC. Complete variable domain (other parts from reference TRBV7-2 and TRBJ2-7): GAGVSQSPSNKVTEKGKDVELRCDPISGHTALYWYRQSLGQGLEFLIYFQGNSAPDKSGLPSDRFSAERTGGSVSTLTIQRTQQEDSAVYLCASSLKLGLAGLSSYEQYFGPGTRLTVT.

This clonotype came up a few times. This chain joins TRBV10-3 and TRBJ1-1; maybe TRBD1 (6 bases). Germline V gives CDR1 ENHRY, CDR2 SYGVKD. The CDR3 runs 13 residues. Trimming stripped 10 bases from V and 11 bases from J, with 23 bases between. The CDR3 protein is CATLDRVNTKAFF. The CDR3 DNA reads TGTGCCACCTTGGACAGAGTGAACACTAAGGCTTTCTTT.

Worth noting for this clonotype: One end of the junction varies from germline; a read error may be responsible. J is TRBJ1-1 and V is TRBV20-1, with TRBD1 matching over 12 bases. Germline-derived CDR1 and CDR2 are DFQATT and SNEGSKA (reference sequence). The CDR3 consists of 15 residues. The CDR3 loop reads CGASRDRGLGTEAFF. CDR3 coding DNA: TGCGGTGCTAGCCGGGACAGGGGGCTTGGCACTGAAGCTTTCTTT.

This clonotype has a count of ten or more. This CDR3 is CASSLSDRPYEQYF. DNA for the CDR3: TGTGCCAGCAGCTTGTCGGACAGGCCCTACGAGCAGTACTTC. This sequence joins TRBV7-9 and TRBJ2-7; 7 positions agree with TRBD1. Germline CDR1 reads SEHNR; CDR2 reads FQNEAQ (reference sequence). V lost 3 bases, J lost 2 bases, and 4 bases stayed unmatched. The CDR3 has 14 amino acids.